This TCR beta chain was recovered during a study of cytomegalovirus exposure and HLA in healthy donors. General observations from the study: In a later analysis, specific HLA alleles were associated with 15,000 or so TCR beta sequences at a 0.05 false discovery rate. The Asian-associated ancestry cluster reportedly had fewer N-insertions than the approximately 670-donor mean in a later analysis. A later analysis showed HLA-associated TCR beta chains outstripping equally common others in clonal expansion. The study put under 200 TCR beta chains on its list as cytomegalovirus-associated.

To note about this clone: Its antigen is undetermined.

Trimming took off 7 bases at V and 3 bases at J, with 21 bases between the two ends. CDR3 length: 16 amino acids. Germline CDR1 LNHDA, CDR2 SQIVND (reference sequence). The PCR contained 60 Vbeta and 13 Jbeta primers. Generated by immunoSEQ multiplex PCR, the TCRdb table keeps only in-frame clones and is missing some. The sample shows approximately 150,000 clones, about four fifths of them seen only once. This receptor was taken from a young man in good health and CMV-seropositive. The chain combines TRBV19 with TRBJ2-5, with D possibly being TRBD1 (6 bases). Sequencing was carried out using PBMCs. In DNA form, the CDR3 reads TGTGCCAGTACCAAGACAGGCAACTTAGGGGAAGAGACCCAGTACTTC. This codes for CASTKTGNLGEETQYF.